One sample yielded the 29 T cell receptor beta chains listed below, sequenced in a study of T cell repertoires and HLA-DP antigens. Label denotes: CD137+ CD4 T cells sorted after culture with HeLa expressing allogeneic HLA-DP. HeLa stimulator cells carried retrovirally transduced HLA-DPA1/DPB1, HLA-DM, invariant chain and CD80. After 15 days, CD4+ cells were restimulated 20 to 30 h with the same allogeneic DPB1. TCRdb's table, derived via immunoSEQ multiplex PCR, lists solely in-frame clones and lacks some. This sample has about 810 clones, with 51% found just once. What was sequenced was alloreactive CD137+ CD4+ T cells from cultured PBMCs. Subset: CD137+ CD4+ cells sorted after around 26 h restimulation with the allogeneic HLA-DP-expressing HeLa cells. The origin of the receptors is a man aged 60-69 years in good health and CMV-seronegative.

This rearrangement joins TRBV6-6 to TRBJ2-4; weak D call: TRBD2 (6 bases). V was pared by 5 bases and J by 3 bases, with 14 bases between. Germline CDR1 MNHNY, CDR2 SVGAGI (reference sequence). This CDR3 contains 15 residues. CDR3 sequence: CASSPSGEGKNIQYF. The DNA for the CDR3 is TGTGCCAGCAGTCCCTCGGGGGAAGGCAAAAACATTCAGTACTTC.

The DNA of the CDR3 is TGTGCCAGCAGCCTCACCGGGACTGGTGTGGTCGGGGAGCTGTTTTTT. It specifies CASSLTGTGVVGELFF. The J gene is TRBJ2-2, the V gene TRBV5-7; D perhaps matches TRBD2 (6 bases). TRBV5-7 is reported as an ORF; its role is uncertain. The V and J ends lost 4 bases and 7 bases respectively, with 20 bases between them. The length of the CDR3 is 16 residues.

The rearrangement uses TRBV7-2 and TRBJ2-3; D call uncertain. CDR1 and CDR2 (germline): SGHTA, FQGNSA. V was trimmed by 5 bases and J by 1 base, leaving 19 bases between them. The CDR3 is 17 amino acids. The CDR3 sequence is CASSPAWHFTGTDTQYF. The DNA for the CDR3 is TGTGCCAGCAGCCCGGCCTGGCACTTCACTGGCACAGATACGCAGTATTTT.

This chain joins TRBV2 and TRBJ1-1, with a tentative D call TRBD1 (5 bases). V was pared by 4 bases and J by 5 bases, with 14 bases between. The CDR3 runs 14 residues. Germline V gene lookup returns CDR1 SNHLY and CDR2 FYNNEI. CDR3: CASSGVGARTEAFF. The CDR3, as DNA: TGTGCCAGCAGTGGGGTCGGGGCGAGGACTGAAGCTTTCTTT.

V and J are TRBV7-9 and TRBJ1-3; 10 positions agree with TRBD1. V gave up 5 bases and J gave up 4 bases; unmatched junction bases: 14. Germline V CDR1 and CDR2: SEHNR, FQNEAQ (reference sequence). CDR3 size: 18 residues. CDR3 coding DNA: TGTGCCAGCAGCCCCCTCCCCTCGGGACAGGGGATCGGAAACACCATATATTTT. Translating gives CASSPLPSGQGIGNTIYF.

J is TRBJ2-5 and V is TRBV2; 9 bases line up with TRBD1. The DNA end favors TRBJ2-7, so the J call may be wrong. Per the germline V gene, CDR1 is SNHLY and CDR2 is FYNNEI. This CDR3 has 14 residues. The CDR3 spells CASRGDRAGYEQYF. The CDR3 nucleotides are TGTGCCAGCAGGGGGGACAGGGCTGGCTACGAGCAGTACTTC.

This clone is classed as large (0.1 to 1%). As DNA, the CDR3 is TGTGCCAGTAGTCAGGCGACAGGGGGACGGAGCAATCAGCCCCAGCATTTT. Translation gives CASSQATGGRSNQPQHF. The V gene is TRBV19, the J gene TRBJ1-5, with 9 bases that match TRBD1. Germline loops: CDR1 LNHDA, CDR2 SQIVND (reference sequence). The J segment lost 1 base and the V segment lost 5 bases, leaving 9 bases of the junction unmatched. CDR3 size: 17 residues.

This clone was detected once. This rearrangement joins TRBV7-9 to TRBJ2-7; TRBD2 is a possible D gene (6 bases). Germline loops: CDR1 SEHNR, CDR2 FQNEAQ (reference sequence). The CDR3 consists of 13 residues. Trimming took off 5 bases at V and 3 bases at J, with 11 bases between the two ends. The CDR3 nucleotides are TGTGCCAGCAGCCAGACTAGTCTCTACGAGCAGTACGTC. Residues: CASSQTSLYEQYV.

The CDR3 spells CASSPGGHGNTIYF. The CDR3 nucleotides read TGTGCCAGCTCACCAGGGGGCCACGGAAACACCATATATTTT. The gene calls are TRBV18 and TRBJ1-3; a weak D match, TRBD1 (6 bases). V was shortened by 2 bases and J by 4 bases, with 9 bases between the two germline ends. Germline V CDR1 and CDR2: KGHSH, LQKENI. CDR3 length equals 14 residues.

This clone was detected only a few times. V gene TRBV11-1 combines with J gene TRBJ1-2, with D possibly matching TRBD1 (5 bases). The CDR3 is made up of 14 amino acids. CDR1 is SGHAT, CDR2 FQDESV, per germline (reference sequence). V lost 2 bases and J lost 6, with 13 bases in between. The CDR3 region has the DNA TGTGCCAGCAGCTTATTGTCCAGGGTTAATGGCTACACCTTC. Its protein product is CASSLLSRVNGYTF.

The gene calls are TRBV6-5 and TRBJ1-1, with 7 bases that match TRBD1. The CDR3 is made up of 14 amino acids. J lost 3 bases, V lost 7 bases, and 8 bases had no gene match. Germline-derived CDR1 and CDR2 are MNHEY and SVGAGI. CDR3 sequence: CASIPPGGYTEAFF. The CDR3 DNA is TGTGCCAGCATCCCACCAGGGGGATACACTGAAGCTTTCTTT.

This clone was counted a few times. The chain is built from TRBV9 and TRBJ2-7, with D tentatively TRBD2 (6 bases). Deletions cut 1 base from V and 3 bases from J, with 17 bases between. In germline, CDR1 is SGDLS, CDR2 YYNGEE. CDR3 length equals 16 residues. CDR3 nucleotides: TGTGCCAGCAGCGTACCCCGTGAATTCGGGAGCTACGAGCAGTACGTC. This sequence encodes CASSVPREFGSYEQYV.

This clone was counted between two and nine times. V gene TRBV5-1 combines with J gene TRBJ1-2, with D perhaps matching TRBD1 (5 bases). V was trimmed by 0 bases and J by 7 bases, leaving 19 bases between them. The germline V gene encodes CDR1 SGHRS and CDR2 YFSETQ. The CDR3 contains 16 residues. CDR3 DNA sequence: TGCGCCAGCAGCTTGGCCGACGGAGAATCGAGGGGTGGCTACACCTTC. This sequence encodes CASSLADGESRGGYTF.

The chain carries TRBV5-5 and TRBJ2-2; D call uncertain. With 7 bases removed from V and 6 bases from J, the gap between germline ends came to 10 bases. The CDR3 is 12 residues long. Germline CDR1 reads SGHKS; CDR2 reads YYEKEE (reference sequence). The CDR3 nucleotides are TGTGCCAGCGGCCGACGGCCCGGGGAGCTGTTTTTT. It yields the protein CASGRRPGELFF.

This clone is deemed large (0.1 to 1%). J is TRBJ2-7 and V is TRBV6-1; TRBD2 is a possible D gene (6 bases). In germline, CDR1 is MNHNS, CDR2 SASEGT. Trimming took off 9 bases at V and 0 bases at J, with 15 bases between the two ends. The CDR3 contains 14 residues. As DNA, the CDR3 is TGTGCCAGTAACCGGGAGCTACTCTCCTACGAGCAGTACTTC. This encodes CASNRELLSYEQYF.

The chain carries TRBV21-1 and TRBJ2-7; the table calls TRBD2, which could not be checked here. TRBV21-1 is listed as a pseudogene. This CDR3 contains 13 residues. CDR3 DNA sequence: TGTGCCAGCAGCCAGACTAGTCTCTACGAGCAGTACGTC. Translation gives CASSQTSLYEQYV.

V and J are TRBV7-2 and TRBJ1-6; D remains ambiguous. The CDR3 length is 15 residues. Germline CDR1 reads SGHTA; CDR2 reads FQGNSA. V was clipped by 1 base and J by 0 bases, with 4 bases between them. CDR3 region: CASSLETSYNSPLHF. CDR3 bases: TGTGCCAGCAGCTTAGAGACCTCCTATAATTCACCCCTCCACTTT. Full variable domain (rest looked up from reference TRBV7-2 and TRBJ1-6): GAGVSQSPSNKVTEKGKDVELRCDPISGHTALYWYRQSLGQGLEFLIYFQGNSAPDKSGLPSDRFSAERTGGSVSTLTIQRTQQEDSAVYLCASSLETSYNSPLHFGNGTRLTVT.

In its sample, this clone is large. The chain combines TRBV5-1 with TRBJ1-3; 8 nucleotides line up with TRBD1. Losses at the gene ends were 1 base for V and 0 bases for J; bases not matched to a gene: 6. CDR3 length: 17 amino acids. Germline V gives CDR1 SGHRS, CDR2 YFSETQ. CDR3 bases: TGCGCCAGCAGCTTGTTCCAGGGGGCAACCTCTGGAAACACCATATATTTT. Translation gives CASSLFQGATSGNTIYF.

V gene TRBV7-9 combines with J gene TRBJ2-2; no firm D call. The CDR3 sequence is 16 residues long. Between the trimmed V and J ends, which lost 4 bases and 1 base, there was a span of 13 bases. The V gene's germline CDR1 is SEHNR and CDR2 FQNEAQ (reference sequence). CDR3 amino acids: CASSSPISLNTGELFF. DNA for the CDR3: TGTGCCAGCAGCTCCCCCATCAGCCTGAACACCGGGGAGCTGTTTTTT.

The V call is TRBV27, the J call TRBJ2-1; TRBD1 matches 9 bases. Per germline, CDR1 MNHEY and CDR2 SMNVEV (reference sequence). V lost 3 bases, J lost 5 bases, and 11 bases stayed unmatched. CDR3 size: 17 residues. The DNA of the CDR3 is TGTGCCAGCAGTTTGGAACAGGGGGCTTACGGACACAATGAGCAGTTCTTC. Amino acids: CASSLEQGAYGHNEQFF.

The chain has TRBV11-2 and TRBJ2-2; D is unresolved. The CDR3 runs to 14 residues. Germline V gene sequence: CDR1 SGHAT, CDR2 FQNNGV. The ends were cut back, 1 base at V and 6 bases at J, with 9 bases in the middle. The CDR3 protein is CASSLVVAPGELFF. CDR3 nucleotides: TGTGCCAGCAGCTTAGTGGTCGCGCCCGGGGAGCTGTTTTTT. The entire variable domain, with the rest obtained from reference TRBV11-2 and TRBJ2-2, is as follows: EAGVAQSPRYKIIEKRQSVAFWCNPISGHATLYWYQQILGQGPKLLIQFQNNGVVDDSQLPKDRFSAERLKGVDSTLKIQPAKLEDSAVYLCASSLVVAPGELFFGEGSRLTVL.

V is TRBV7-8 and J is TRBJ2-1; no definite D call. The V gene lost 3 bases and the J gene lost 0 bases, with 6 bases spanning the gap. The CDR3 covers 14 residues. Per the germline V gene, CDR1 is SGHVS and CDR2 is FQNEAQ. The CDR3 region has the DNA TGTGCCAGCAGCTTCAGGCGCTCCTACAATGAGCAGTTCTTC. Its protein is CASSFRRSYNEQFF.

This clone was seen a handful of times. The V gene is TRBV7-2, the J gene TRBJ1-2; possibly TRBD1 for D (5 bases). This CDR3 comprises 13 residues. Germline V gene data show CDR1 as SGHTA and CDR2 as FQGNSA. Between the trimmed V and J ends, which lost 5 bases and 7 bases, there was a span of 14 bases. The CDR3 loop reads CASSKGIRAGYTF. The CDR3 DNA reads TGTGCCAGCAGCAAAGGCATCAGGGCTGGCTACACCTTC.

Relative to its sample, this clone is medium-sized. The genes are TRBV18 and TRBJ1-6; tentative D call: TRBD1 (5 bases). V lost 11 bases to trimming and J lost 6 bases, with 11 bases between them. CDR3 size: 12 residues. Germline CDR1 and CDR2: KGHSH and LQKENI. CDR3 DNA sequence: TGTGCCTCCGGGCAGGGTAATTCACCCCTCCACTTT. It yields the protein CASGQGNSPLHF.

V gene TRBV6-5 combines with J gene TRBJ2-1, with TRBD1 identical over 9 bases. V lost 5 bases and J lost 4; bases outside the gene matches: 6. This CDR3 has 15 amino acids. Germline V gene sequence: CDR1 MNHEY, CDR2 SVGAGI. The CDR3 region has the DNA TGTGCCAGCAGTCGGACAGGGGCGGGTTACAATGAGCAGTTCTTC. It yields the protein CASSRTGAGYNEQFF.

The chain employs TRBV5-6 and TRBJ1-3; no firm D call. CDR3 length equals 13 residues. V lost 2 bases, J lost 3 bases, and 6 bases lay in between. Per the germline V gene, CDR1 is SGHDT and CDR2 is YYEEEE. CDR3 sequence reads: CASSLQLGNTIYF. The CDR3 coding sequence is TGTGCCAGCAGCTTACAGCTTGGAAACACCATATATTTT.

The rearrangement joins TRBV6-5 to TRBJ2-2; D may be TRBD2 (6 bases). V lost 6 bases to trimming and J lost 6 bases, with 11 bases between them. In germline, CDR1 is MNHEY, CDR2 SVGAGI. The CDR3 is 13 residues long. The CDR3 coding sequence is TGTGCCAGCAGACTAGGACTATCCGGGGAGCTGTTTTTT. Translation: CASRLGLSGELFF.

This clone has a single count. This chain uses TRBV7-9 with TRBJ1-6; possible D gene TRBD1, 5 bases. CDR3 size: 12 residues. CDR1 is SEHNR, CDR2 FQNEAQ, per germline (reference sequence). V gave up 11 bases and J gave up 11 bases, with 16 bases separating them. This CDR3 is CAVGGRKAPLHF. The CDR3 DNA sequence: TGTGCCGTGGGGGGGAGGAAGGCACCCCTCCACTTT.

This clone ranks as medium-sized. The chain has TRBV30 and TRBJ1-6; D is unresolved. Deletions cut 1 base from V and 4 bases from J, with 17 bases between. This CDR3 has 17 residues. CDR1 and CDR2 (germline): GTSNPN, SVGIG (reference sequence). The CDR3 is CAWSGTKKGPYNSPLHF. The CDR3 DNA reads TGTGCCTGGAGTGGGACTAAAAAAGGGCCTTATAATTCACCCCTCCACTTT.